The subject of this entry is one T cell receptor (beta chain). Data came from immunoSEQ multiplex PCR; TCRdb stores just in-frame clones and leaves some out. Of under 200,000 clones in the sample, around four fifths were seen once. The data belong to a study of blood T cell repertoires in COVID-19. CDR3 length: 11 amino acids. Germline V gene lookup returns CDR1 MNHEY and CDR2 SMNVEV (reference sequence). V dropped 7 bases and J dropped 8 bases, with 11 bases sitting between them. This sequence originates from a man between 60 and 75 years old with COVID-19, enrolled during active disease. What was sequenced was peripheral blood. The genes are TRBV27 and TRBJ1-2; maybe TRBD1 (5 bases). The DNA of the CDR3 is TGTGCCAGCACGGGGGGGGTAGGCTACACCTTC. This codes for CASTGGVGYTF.